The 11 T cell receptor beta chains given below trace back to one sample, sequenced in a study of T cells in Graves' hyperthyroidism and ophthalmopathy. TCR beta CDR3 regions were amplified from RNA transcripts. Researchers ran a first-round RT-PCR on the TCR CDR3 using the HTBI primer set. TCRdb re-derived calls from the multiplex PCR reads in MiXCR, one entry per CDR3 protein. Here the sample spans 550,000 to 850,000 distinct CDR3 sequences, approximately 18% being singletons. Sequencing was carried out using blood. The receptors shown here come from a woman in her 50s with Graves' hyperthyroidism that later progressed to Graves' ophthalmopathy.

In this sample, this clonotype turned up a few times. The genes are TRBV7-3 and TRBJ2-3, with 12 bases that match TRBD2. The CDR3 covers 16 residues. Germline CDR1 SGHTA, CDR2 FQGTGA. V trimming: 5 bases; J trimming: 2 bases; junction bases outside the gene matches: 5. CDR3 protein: CASSHTSGGYTDTQYF. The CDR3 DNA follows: TGTGCCAGCAGCCACACTAGCGGGGGGTACACAGATACGCAGTATTTT.

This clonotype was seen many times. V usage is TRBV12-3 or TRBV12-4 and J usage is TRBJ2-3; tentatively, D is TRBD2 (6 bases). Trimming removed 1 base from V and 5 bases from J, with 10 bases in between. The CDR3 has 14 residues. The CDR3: CASSLGGDLDTQYF. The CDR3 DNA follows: TGTGCCAGCAGTTTAGGCGGGGATTTAGATACGCAGTATTTT.

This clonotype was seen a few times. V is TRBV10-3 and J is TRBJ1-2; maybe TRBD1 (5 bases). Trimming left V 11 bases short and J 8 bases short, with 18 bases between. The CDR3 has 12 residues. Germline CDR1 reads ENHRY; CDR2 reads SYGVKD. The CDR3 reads CAVPGTPYGYTF. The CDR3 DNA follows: TGTGCCGTTCCAGGGACGCCCTACGGCTACACCTTC.

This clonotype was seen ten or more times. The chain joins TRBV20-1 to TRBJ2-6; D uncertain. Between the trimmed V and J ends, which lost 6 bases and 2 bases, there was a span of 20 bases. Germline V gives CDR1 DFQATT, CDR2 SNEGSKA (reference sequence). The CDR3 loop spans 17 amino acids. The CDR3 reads CSAIGGRVQAGANVLTF. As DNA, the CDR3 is TGCAGTGCCATCGGTGGACGGGTCCAGGCTGGGGCCAACGTCCTGACTTTC.

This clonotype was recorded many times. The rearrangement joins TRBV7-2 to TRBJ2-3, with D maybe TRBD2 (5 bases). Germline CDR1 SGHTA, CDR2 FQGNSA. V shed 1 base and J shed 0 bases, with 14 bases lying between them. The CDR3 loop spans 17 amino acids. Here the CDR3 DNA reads TGTGCCAGCAGCTTAGGAGGCGGGTTAGCTAGCACAGATACGCAGTATTTT. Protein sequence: CASSLGGGLASTDTQYF. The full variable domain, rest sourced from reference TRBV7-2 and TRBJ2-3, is GAGVSQSPSNKVTEKGKDVELRCDPISGHTALYWYRQSLGQGLEFLIYFQGNSAPDKSGLPSDRFSAERTGGSVSTLTIQRTQQEDSAVYLCASSLGGGLASTDTQYFGPGTRLTVL.

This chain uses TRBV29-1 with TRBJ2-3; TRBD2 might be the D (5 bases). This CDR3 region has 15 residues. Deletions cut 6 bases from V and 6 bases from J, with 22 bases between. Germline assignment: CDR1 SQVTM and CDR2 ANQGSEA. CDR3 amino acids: CSVDSDVHPVDTQYF. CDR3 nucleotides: TGCAGCGTAGATAGCGACGTCCATCCCGTGGATACGCAGTATTTT.

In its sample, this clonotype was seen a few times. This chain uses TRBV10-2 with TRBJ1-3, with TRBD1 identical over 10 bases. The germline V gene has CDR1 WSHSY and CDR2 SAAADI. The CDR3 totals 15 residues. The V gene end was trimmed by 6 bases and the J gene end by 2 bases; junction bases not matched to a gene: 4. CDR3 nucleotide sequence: TGCGCCAGCAGCGGGGGGACAGGGGCTGGAAACACCATATATTTT. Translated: CASSGGTGAGNTIYF.

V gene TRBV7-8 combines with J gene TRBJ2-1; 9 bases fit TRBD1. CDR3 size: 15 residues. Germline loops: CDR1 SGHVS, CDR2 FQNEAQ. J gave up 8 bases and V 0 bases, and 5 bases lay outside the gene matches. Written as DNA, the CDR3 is TGTGCCAGCAGCTTAGCTGGGACAGGGATCCATGAGCAGTTCTTC. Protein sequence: CASSLAGTGIHEQFF.

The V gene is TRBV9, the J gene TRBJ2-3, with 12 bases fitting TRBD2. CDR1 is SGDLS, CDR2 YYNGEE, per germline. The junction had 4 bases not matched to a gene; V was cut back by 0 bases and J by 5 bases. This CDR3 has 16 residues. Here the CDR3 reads CASSVGLAGGQDTQYF. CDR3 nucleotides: TGTGCCAGCAGCGTAGGTCTAGCGGGGGGGCAAGATACGCAGTATTTT.

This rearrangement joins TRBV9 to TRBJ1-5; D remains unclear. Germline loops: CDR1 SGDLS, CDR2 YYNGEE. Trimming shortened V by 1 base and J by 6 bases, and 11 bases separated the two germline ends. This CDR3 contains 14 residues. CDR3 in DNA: TGTGCCAGCAGCGTATCGGGGAACGGTCAGCCCCAGCATTTT. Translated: CASSVSGNGQPQHF.

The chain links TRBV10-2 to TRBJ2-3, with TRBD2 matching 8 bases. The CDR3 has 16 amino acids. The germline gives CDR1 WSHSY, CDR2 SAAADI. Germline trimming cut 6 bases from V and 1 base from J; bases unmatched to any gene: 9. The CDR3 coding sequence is TGCGCCAGCAGCACTTCGGGAGGGGATGGCACAGATACGCAGTATTTT. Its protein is CASSTSGGDGTDTQYF.